This TCR beta chain was identified during a study of T-cell reconstitution after alpha-beta-depleted transplantation in children. Construction of the TCRbeta library involved unique molecular identifiers. TCRdb reprocessed the PCR reads via MiXCR and lists one record per CDR3 protein. Here the sample spans about 400,000 distinct CDR3 sequences, 13% being singletons. This clonotype has only a few counts. The clonotype was recovered from a human donor who donated a stem cell graft to a child with Fanconi anemia. The starting material was PBMCs, obtained from the stem cell graft.

CDR3 region: CASSLLPSYGYTF. In nucleotides, the CDR3 is TGTGCCAGCAGTTTATTACCCTCCTATGGCTACACCTTC. The rearrangement links TRBV28 to TRBJ1-2; no reliable D call. This CDR3 is built from 13 residues. Germline V gene lookup returns CDR1 MDHEN and CDR2 SYDVKM. V gave up 1 base and J gave up 4 bases, with 7 bases separating them.